This T cell receptor (beta chain) was profiled in a study of T-cell memory formation after mild COVID-19. Study results and limitations: The study detected some responding clones in pre-infection memory, suggesting cross-reactive memory joined.

V was cut by 4 bases and J by 6 bases, with 16 bases left in between. From germline, CDR1 is WNHNN and CDR2 SYGVQD (reference sequence). The CDR3 contains 14 residues. This clonotype was detected many times. What it binds is not known. Using constant-segment primers, 5'RACE produced TCR alpha and TCR beta cDNA libraries carrying sample barcodes and UMIs. TCRdb fed the 5' RACE reads into MiXCR, producing one record per CDR3 protein. In the table there are 240,000 or so distinct CDR3 sequences, 8% to 10% of which are singletons. The rearrangement joins TRBV10-1 to TRBJ2-7; D perhaps matches TRBD2 (6 bases). This receptor was taken from a young man who had mild COVID-19 (a few samples of this study predate the infection). Cell type and time point are not known. The sequenced sample was PBMCs or a T cell subset sorted from them (not recorded which). The CDR3 spells CASSGAGLGGEQYF. DNA of the CDR3: TGCGCCAGCAGTGGAGCGGGTCTGGGAGGCGAGCAGTACTTC.